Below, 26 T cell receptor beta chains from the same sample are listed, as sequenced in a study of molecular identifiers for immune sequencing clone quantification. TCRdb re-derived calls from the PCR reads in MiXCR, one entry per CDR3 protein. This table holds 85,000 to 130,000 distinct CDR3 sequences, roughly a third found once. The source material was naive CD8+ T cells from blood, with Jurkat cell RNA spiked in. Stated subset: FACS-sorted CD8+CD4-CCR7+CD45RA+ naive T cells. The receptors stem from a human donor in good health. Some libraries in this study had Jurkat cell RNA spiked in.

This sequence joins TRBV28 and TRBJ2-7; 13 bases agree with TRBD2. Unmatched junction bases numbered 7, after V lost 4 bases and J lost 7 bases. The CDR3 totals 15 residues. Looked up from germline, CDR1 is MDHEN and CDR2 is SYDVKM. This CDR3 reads CASSSWTSGSREQYF. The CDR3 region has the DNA TGTGCCAGCAGTTCCTGGACTAGCGGGAGTCGGGAGCAGTACTTC. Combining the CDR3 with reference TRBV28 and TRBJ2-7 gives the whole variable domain DVKVTQSSRYLVKRTGEKVFLECVQDMDHENMFWYRQDPGLGLRLIYFSYDVKMKEKGDIPEGYSVSREKKERFSLILESASTNQTSMYLCASSSWTSGSREQYFGPGTRLTVT.

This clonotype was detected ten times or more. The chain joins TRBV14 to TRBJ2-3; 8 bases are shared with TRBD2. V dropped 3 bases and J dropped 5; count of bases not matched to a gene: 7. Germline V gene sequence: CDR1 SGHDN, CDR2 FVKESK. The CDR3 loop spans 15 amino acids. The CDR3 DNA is TGTGCCAGCAGCCAGTTCCTCAGCGGGGGAGATACGCAGTATTTT. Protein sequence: CASSQFLSGGDTQYF.

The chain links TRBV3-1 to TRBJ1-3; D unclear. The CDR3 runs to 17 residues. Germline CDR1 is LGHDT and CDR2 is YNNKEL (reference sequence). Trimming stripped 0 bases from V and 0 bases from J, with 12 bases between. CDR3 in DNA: TGTGCCAGCAGCCAAGAGGCTCGGAGTCGCTCTGGAAACACCATATATTTT. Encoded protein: CASSQEARSRSGNTIYF.

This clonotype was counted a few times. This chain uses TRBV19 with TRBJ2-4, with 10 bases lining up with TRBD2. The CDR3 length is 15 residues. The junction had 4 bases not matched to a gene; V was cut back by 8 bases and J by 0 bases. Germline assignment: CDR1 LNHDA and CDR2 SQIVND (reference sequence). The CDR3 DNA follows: TGTGCCAGTCAACTAGCGGGGTTAGCCAAAAACATTCAGTACTTC. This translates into CASQLAGLAKNIQYF.

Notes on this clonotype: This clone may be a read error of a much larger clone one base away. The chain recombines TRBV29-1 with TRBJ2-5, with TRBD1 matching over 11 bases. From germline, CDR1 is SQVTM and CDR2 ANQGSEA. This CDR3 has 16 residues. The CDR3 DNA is TGCAGCGTTGATGGCGGGACAGGGGGGCCCCAAGAGACCCAGCACTTC. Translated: CSVDGGTGGPQETQHF.

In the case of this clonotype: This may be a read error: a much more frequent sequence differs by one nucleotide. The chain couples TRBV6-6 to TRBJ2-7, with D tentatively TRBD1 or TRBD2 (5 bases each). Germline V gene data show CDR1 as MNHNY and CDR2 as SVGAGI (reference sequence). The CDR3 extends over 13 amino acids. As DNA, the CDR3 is TGTGCCAGCAGTTATGTGGGGACCTACGGGCAGTACTTC. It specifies CASSYVGTYGQYF.

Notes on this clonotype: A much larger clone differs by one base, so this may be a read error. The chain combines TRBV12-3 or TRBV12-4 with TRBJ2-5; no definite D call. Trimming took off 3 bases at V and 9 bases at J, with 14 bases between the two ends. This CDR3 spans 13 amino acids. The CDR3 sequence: CASSFALSESQYF. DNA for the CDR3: TGTGCCAGCAGTTTCGCGTTATCTGAGTCCCAGTACTTC.

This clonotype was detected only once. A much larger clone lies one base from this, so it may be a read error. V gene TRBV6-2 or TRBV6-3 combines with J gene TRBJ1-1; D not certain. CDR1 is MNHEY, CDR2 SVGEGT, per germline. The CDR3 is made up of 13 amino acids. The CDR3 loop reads CASSYVWNTEASF. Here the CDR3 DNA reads TGTGCCAGCAGTTACGTGTGGAACACTGAAGCTTCCTTT.

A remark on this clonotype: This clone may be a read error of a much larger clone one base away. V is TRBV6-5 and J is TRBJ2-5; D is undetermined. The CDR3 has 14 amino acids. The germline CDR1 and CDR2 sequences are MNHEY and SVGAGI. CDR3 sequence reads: CASSLGLEQETLYF. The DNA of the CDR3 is TGTGCCAGCAGTCTCGGTCTGGAGCAAGAGACCCTGTACTTC.

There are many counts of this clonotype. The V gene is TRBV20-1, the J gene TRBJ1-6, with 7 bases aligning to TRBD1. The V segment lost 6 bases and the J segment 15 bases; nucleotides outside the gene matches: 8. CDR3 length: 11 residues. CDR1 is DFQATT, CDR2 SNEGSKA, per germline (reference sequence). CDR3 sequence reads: CSARTGDLLHF. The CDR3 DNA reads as TGCAGTGCCCGAACAGGGGATCTCCTCCACTTT.

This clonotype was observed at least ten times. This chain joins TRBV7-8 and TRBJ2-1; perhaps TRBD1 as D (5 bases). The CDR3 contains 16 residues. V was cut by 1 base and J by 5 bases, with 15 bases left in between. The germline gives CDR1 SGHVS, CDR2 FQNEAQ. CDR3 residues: CASSLGARASHNEQFF. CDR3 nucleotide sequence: TGTGCCAGCAGCTTAGGTGCCAGGGCTTCCCACAATGAGCAGTTCTTC.

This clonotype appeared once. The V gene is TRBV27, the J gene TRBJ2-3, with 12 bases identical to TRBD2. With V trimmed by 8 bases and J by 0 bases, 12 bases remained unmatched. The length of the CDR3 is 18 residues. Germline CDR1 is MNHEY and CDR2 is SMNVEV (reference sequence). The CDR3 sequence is CASGPFLGLAGSTDTQYF. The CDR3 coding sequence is TGTGCCAGCGGCCCGTTTTTAGGACTAGCGGGAAGCACAGATACGCAGTATTTT.

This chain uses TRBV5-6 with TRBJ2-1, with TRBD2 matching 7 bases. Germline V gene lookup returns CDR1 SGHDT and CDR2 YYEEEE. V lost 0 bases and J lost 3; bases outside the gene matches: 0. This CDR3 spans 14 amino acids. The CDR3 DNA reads TGTGCCAGCAGCTTGGAGCGGGACTACAATGAGCAGTTCTTC. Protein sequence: CASSLERDYNEQFF.

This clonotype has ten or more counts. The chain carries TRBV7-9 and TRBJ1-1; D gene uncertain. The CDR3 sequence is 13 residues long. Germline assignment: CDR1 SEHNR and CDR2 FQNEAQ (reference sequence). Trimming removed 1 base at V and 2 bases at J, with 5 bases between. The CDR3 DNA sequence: TGTGCCAGCAGCTTAGGCAGTAACACTGAAGCTTTCTTT. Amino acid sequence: CASSLGSNTEAFF. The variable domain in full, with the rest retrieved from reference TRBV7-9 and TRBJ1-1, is DTGVSQNPRHKITKRGQNVTFRCDPISEHNRLYWYRQTLGQGPEFLTYFQNEAQLEKSRLLSDRFSAERPKGSFSTLEIQRTEQGDSAMYLCASSLGSNTEAFFGQGTRLTVV.

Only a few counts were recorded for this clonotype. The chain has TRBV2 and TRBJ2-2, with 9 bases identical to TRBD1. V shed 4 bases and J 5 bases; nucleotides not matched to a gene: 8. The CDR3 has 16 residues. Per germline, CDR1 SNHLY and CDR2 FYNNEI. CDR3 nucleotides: TGTGCCAGCAGTGGAGAACAGGGGGCTATAACCGGGGAGCTGTTTTTT. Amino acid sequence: CASSGEQGAITGELFF.

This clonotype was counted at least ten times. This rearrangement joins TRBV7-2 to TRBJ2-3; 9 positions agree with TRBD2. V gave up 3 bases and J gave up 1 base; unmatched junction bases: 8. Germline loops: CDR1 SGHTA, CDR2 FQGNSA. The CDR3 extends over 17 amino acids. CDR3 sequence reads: CASSFSREGYRTDTQYF. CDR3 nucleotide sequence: TGTGCCAGCAGCTTCTCGCGGGAGGGATACCGCACAGATACGCAGTATTTT.

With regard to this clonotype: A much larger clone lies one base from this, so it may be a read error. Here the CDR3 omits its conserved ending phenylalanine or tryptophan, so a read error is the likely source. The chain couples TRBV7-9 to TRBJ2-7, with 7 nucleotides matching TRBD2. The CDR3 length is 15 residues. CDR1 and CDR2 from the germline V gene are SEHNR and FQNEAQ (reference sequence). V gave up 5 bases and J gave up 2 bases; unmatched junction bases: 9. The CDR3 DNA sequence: TGTGCCAGCAGCCACTGGCAGCGGGGAACCTACGAGCAGTACATC. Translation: CASSHWQRGTYEQYI.

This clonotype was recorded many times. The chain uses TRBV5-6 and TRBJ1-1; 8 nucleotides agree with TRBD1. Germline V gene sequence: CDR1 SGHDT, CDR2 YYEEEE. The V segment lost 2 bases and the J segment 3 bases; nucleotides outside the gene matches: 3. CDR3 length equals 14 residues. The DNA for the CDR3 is TGTGCCAGCAGCTTTGGGACAGGTCACACTGAAGCTTTCTTT. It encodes CASSFGTGHTEAFF.

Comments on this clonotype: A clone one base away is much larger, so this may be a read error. CDR3: CASSEEGAGSEAFF. The CDR3 DNA reads TGTGCCAGCAGCGAAGAGGGGGCTGGGTCTGAAGCTTTCTTT. The V call is TRBV9, the J call TRBJ1-1, with 7 positions matching TRBD1. In germline, CDR1 is SGDLS, CDR2 YYNGEE. Unmatched junction bases numbered 8, after V lost 3 bases and J lost 6 bases. CDR3 length equals 14 residues. The full variable domain, rest sourced from reference TRBV9 and TRBJ1-1, is DSGVTQTPKHLITATGQRVTLRCSPRSGDLSVYWYQQSLDQGLQFLIQYYNGEERAKGNILERFSAQQFPDLHSELNLSSLELGDSALYFCASSEEGAGSEAFFGQGTRLTVV.

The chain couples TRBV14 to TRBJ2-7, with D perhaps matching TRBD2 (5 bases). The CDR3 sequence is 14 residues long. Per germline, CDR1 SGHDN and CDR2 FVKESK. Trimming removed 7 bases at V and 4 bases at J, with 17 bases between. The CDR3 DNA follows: TGTGCCAGCACTCCGGGGATGGGAGAATACGAGCAGTACTTC. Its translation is CASTPGMGEYEQYF. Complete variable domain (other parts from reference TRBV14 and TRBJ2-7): EAGVTQFPSHSVIEKGQTVTLRCDPISGHDNLYWYRRVMGKEIKFLLHFVKESKQDESGMPNNRFLAERTGGTYSTLKVQPAELEDSGVYFCASTPGMGEYEQYFGPGTRLTVT.

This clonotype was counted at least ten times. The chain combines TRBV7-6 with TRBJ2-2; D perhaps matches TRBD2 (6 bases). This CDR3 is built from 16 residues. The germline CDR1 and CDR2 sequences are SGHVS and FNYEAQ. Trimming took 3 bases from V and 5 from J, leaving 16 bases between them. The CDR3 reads CASSLGSAGGTGELFF. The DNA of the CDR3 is TGTGCCAGCAGCTTGGGTAGCGCCGGAGGGACCGGGGAGCTGTTTTTT.

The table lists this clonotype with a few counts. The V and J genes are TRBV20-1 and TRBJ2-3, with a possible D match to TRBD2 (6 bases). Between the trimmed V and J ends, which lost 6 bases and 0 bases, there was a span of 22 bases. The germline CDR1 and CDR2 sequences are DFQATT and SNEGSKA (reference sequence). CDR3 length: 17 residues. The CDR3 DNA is TGCAGTGCCCCTCCAGACGTGTTGGCGGGGAGCACAGATACGCAGTATTTT. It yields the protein CSAPPDVLAGSTDTQYF.

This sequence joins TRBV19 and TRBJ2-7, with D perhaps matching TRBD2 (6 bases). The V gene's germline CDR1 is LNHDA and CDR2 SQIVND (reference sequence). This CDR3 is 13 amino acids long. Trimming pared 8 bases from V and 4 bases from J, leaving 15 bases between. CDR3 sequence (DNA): TGTGCCAGTGGCTGGGGAGGAAGGTACGAGCAGTACTTC. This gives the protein CASGWGGRYEQYF.

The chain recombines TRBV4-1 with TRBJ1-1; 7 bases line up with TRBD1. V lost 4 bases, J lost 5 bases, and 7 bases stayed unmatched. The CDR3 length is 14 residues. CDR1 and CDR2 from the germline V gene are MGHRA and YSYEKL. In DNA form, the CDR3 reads TGCGCCAGCAGCCCAGGGAGGACAGGAACTGAAGCTTTCTTT. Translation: CASSPGRTGTEAFF.

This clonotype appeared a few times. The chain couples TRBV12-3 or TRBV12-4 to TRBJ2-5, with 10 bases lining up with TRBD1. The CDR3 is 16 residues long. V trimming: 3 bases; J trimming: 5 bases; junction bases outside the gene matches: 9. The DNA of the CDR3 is TGTGCCAGCAGTTTGGGACAGGGGTATCTCGTGGAGACCCAGTACTTC. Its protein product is CASSLGQGYLVETQYF.

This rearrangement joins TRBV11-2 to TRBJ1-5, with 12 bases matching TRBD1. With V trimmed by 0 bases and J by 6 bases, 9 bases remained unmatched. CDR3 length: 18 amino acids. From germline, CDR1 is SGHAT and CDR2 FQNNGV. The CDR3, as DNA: TGTGCCAGCAGCTTAGATACCTCCGGGACAGGGGGCTGTCAGCCCCAGCATTTT. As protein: CASSLDTSGTGGCQPQHF.